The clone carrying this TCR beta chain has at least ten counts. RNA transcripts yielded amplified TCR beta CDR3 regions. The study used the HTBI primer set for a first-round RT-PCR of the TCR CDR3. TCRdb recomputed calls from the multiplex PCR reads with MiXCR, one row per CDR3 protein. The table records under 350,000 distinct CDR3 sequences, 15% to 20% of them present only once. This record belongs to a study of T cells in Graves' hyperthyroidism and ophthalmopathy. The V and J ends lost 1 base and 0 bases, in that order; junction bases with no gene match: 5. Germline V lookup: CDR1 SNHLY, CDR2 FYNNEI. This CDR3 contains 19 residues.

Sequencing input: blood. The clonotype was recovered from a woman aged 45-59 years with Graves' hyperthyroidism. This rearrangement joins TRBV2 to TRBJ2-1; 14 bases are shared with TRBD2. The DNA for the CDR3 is TGTGCCAGCAGTGAAGAAGGGACTAGCGGGAGTATCTCCTACAATGAGCAGTTCTTC. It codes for CASSEEGTSGSISYNEQFF.